The rows below give T cell receptor beta chains drawn from one sample of a study of T cells in Graves' hyperthyroidism and ophthalmopathy. TCRdb passed the multiplex PCR reads through MiXCR, listing each CDR3 protein once. Among roughly 740,000 distinct CDR3 sequences listed, about a sixth were seen once. The sequenced sample consisted of blood. Source of these receptors: a man aged 18 to 35 with Graves' hyperthyroidism. Each CDR3 is given with its conserved first and last residue. A D gene is named only where the DNA matches it firmly. Some rows have no size entry. The others give once, few or many, or a class for an expanded clone.

D: -
size: -
V: TRBV28
J: TRBJ1-5
length: 16
CDR3: CASSLFAGGSRQPQHF
DNA: TGTGCCAGCAGTTTATTTGCGGGCGGCAGCCGGCAGCCCCAGCATTTT

D: TRBD1
size: -
V: TRBV20-1
J: TRBJ1-5
length: 12
CDR3: CSARQGRQPQHF
DNA: TGCAGTGCGAGACAGGGACGTCAGCCCCAGCATTTT

D: TRBD2
size: -
V: TRBV29-1
J: TRBJ2-7
length: 16
CDR3: CSVEGWSLAGEYEQYF
DNA: TGCAGCGTTGAAGGGTGGTCGCTAGCGGGAGAGTACGAGCAGTACTTC

D: TRBD2
size: -
V: TRBV19
J: TRBJ2-1
length: 15
CDR3: CASSRASGSLNEQFF
DNA: TGTGCCAGTAGTCGGGCTAGCGGGAGTCTAAATGAGCAGTTCTTC

D: -
size: few
V: TRBV20-1
J: TRBJ2-1
length: 13
CDR3: CSARYSGYNEQFF
DNA: TGCAGTGCTAGATATAGCGGTTACAATGAGCAGTTCTTC

D: TRBD1
size: few
V: TRBV7-9
J: TRBJ1-1
length: 18
CDR3: CASSGSYSGQGVNTEAFF
DNA: TGTGCCAGCAGCGGATCTTATTCGGGACAGGGGGTGAACACTGAAGCTTTCTTT

D: TRBD2
size: many
V: TRBV7-2
J: TRBJ2-7
length: 18
CDR3: CASSRDRRTSGGIGEQYF
DNA: TGTGCCAGCAGTCGAGACAGGCGGACTAGCGGGGGTATAGGCGAGCAGTACTTC

D: -
size: many
V: TRBV16
J: TRBJ2-1
length: 20
CDR3: CASSQTHLTSTSPSYNEQFF
DNA: TGTGCCAGCAGCCAAACGCACCTGACCTCAACCTCTCCCTCCTACAATGAGCAGTTCTTC

D: -
size: many
V: TRBV18
J: TRBJ1-1
length: 14
CDR3: CASSPPFRQDEAFF
DNA: TGTGCCAGCTCACCACCATTCCGACAGGATGAAGCTTTCTTT

D: -
size: many
V: TRBV7-8
J: TRBJ2-1
length: 11
CDR3: CASSFNNEQFF
DNA: TGTGCCAGCAGCTTTAACAATGAGCAGTTCTTC

D: TRBD2
size: few
V: TRBV29-1
J: TRBJ2-1
length: 15
CDR3: CSVVLAGVSRRGQFF
DNA: TGCAGCGTTGTACTAGCGGGAGTATCCCGCAGGGGTCAGTTCTTC

D: -
size: few
V: TRBV11-3
J: TRBJ2-2
length: 15
CDR3: CASSFGLRNTGELFF
DNA: TGTGCCAGCAGCTTCGGGTTAAGGAACACCGGGGAGCTGTTTTTT

D: TRBD1
size: many
V: TRBV27
J: TRBJ1-2
length: 15
CDR3: CASSAGQGLFYGYTF
DNA: TGTGCCAGCAGTGCCGGACAGGGTTTGTTCTATGGCTACACCTTC

D: -
size: once
V: TRBV18
J: TRBJ1-3
length: 15
CDR3: CASSPFDGGGNTINF
DNA: TGTGCCAGCTCACCCTTCGACGGCGGTGGAAACACCATAAATTTT

D: -
size: many
V: TRBV2
J: TRBJ2-5
length: 13
CDR3: CASSGDGEKTQYF
DNA: TGTGCCAGCAGCGGGGACGGTGAGAAGACCCAGTACTTC

D: -
size: many
V: TRBV2
J: TRBJ2-1
length: 12
CDR3: CASSPRYNEQFF
DNA: TGTGCCAGCAGTCCTCGGTACAATGAGCAGTTCTTC

D: -
size: many
V: TRBV7-8
J: TRBJ2-1
length: 15
CDR3: CASSLEESRINEQFF
DNA: TGTGCCAGCAGCTTAGAGGAAAGTAGGATTAATGAGCAGTTCTTC

D: TRBD1
size: many
V: TRBV12-3/TRBV12-4
J: TRBJ2-5
length: 14
CDR3: CASSPPGTAETQYF
DNA: TGTGCCAGCAGTCCCCCCGGGACAGCAGAGACCCAGTACTTC

D: TRBD2
size: -
V: TRBV20-1
J: TRBJ2-7
length: 19
CDR3: CSARVPSATSGRASYEQYF
DNA: TGCAGTGCTAGAGTACCCTCTGCTACTAGCGGGAGGGCCTCGTACGAGCAGTACTTC

D: TRBD1
size: few
V: TRBV7-3
J: TRBJ1-1
length: 16
CDR3: CASRFRQGAWATEAFF
DNA: TGTGCCAGCAGATTCCGACAGGGGGCTTGGGCCACTGAAGCTTTCTTT

D: TRBD1
size: -
V: TRBV20-1
J: TRBJ1-2
length: 13
CDR3: CSASGTGAYGYTF
DNA: TGCAGTGCTTCCGGGACAGGGGCCTATGGCTACACCTTC

D: -
size: many
V: TRBV15
J: TRBJ1-5
length: 16
CDR3: CATSRDGEGMGQPQHF
DNA: TGTGCCACCAGCAGAGATGGCGAGGGCATGGGGCAGCCCCAGCATTTT

D: TRBD1
size: few
V: TRBV28
J: TRBJ1-4
length: 18
CDR3: CASSPYGHSGGAYEKLFF
DNA: TGTGCCAGCAGTCCCTATGGCCATTCAGGGGGCGCCTATGAAAAACTGTTTTTT

D: -
size: few
V: TRBV19
J: TRBJ2-7
length: 8
CDR3: CASNEQYF
DNA: TGTGCCAGTAACGAGCAGTACTTC

D: -
size: many
V: TRBV28
J: TRBJ1-1
length: 14
CDR3: CASSPPRVNTEAFF
DNA: TGTGCCAGCAGTCCCCCCCGAGTTAACACTGAAGCTTTCTTT

D: TRBD1
size: many
V: TRBV11-1
J: TRBJ2-7
length: 16
CDR3: CASSQSLLAGGHEQYF
DNA: TGTGCCAGCAGCCAATCGTTGCTAGCAGGGGGCCACGAGCAGTACTTC

D: -
size: -
V: TRBV4-1
J: TRBJ2-7
length: 15
CDR3: CASSQDPEGSYEQYF
DNA: TGCGCCAGCAGCCAAGATCCGGAGGGGTCCTACGAGCAGTACTTC

D: TRBD1
size: many
V: TRBV7-3
J: TRBJ1-5
length: 20
CDR3: CASTPPRQGASGHSNQPQHF
DNA: TGTGCCAGCACCCCCCCCCGTCAGGGGGCATCGGGGCATAGCAATCAGCCCCAGCATTTT

D: -
size: few
V: TRBV20-1
J: TRBJ1-5
length: 12
CDR3: CSASDNNQPQHF
DNA: TGCAGTGCTAGCGACAATAATCAGCCCCAGCATTTT

D: TRBD1
size: many
V: TRBV5-6
J: TRBJ1-2
length: 14
CDR3: CASSLGQGYYGYTF
DNA: TGTGCCAGCAGCTTGGGACAGGGTTACTATGGCTACACCTTC

D: -
size: many
V: TRBV7-3
J: TRBJ2-7
length: 14
CDR3: CASSPDLSSYEQYF
DNA: TGTGCCAGCAGCCCTGACCTTAGCTCCTACGAGCAGTACTTC

D: -
size: many
V: TRBV28
J: TRBJ2-5
length: 15
CDR3: CASSFSGTTQETQYF
DNA: TGTGCCAGCAGTTTCTCGGGTACGACTCAAGAGACCCAGTACTTC

D: -
size: many
V: TRBV12-3/TRBV12-4
J: TRBJ1-2
length: 12
CDR3: CASSTGTYGYTF
DNA: TGTGCCAGCAGCACAGGGACCTATGGCTACACCTTC

D: TRBD2
size: many
V: TRBV29-1
J: TRBJ2-7
length: 14
CDR3: CSVVVAGVGGEQYF
DNA: TGCAGCGTTGTTGTAGCGGGAGTAGGGGGCGAGCAGTACTTC

D: -
size: many
V: TRBV11-1
J: TRBJ2-5
length: 13
CDR3: CASSPPHGETQYF
DNA: TGTGCCAGCAGCCCCCCCCACGGAGAGACCCAGTACTTC

D: TRBD1
size: many
V: TRBV2
J: TRBJ1-5
length: 15
CDR3: CASSADRGGNQPQHF
DNA: TGTGCCAGCAGCGCGGACAGGGGAGGCAATCAGCCCCAGCATTTT

D: -
size: -
V: TRBV5-1
J: TRBJ2-1
length: 14
CDR3: CASSILVPDNEQFF
DNA: TGCGCCAGCAGCATACTAGTCCCCGACAATGAGCAGTTCTTC

D: TRBD2
size: few
V: TRBV7-8
J: TRBJ2-5
length: 16
CDR3: CASSQGLADHQETQYF
DNA: TGTGCCAGCAGCCAGGGACTAGCGGACCATCAAGAGACCCAGTACTTC

D: -
size: few
V: TRBV7-9
J: TRBJ1-2
length: 14
CDR3: CASRHGAVGYGYTF
DNA: TGTGCCAGCAGACACGGGGCCGTGGGCTATGGCTACACCTTC

D: TRBD2
size: -
V: TRBV29-1
J: TRBJ2-5
length: 14
CDR3: CSVVRLAGEETQYF
DNA: TGCAGCGTTGTCCGGCTAGCGGGAGAAGAGACCCAGTACTTC

D: -
size: many
V: TRBV6-1
J: TRBJ2-7
length: 14
CDR3: CASSGTDHLDEQYF
DNA: TGTGCCAGCAGTGGGACCGACCATTTGGACGAGCAGTACTTC

D: TRBD1
size: -
V: TRBV28
J: TRBJ1-1
length: 14
CDR3: CASYPGGTNTEAFF
DNA: TGTGCTTCTTACCCAGGGGGAACGAACACTGAAGCTTTCTTT